The clone carrying this TCR beta chain has more than one count but fewer than ten. The data originate from a study of T cells in Graves' hyperthyroidism and ophthalmopathy. Germline CDR1 is SGHRS and CDR2 is YFSETQ. This CDR3 has 15 amino acids. J was trimmed by 4 bases and V by 4 bases; bases with no gene match: 6. Template material for amplifying TCR beta CDR3 regions consisted of RNA transcripts. The HTBI set primed first-round TCR CDR3 RT-PCR. TCRdb reprocessed the multiplex PCR reads with MiXCR, giving one entry per CDR3 protein. The table records some 400,000 distinct CDR3 sequences, 11% to 15% of them present only once.

This receptor was identified in a woman aged 60-75 years with Graves' hyperthyroidism. The chain is built from TRBV5-1 and TRBJ2-5; 11 nucleotides line up with TRBD1. The sequenced sample consisted of blood. The CDR3 DNA follows: TGCGCCAGCAGCACTCCCGGGACAGGGGGAGAGACCCAGTACTTC. Its protein product is CASSTPGTGGETQYF.